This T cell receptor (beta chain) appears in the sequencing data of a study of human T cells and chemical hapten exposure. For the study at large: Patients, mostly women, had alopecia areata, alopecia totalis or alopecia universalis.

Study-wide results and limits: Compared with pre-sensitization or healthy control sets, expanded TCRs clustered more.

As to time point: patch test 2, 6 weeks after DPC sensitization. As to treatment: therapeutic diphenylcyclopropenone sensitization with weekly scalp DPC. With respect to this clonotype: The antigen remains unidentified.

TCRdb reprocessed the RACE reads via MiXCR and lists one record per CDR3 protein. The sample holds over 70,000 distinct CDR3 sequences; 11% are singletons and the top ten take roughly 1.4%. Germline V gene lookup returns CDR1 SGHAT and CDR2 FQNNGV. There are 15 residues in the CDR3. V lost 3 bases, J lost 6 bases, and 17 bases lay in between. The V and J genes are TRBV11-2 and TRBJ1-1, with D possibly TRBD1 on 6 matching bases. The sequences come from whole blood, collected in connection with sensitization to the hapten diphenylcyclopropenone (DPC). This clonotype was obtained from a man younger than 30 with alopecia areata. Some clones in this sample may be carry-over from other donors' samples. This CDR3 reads CASSFYRVLIPEAFF. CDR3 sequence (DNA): TGTGCCAGCAGCTTCTACAGGGTGCTTATCCCTGAAGCTTTCTTT.